These 19 T cell receptor beta chains were all obtained from the same sample, sequenced in a study of tumor and adjacent non-tumor tissue in lung cancer (dated by TCRdb to the late 2010s). The library was generated by multiplex PCR. Sequencing relied on an Illumina HiSeq 2500. Following protocols modified from ARM-PCR, the researchers constructed TCRbeta libraries through three rounds of nested PCR with primers (Table S4). TCRdb trimmed the raw reads at Q25, called clones with MiXCR and kept productive beta chains. A single entry per CDR3 protein holds the most common genes and DNA from its merged rows. The sample records 60,000 to 65,000 distinct CDR3 sequences, about 61% of which are singletons. Of the sample, around 29% falls within the top ten clones. RNA was isolated from bulk unsorted tissue, and RNA quality was assessed with a NanoDrop ND-1000 and an Agilent 2100. Normal lung samples were distant non-tumor tissue taken more than 3 cm from the tumor edge.

The sample consisted of distant non-tumor lung tissue. The receptors here all came from a man between 70 and 80 years old with non-small cell lung cancer.

In its sample, this clonotype was seen many times. A much larger clone sits a single nucleotide away, making a read error possible. The gene calls are TRBV11-2 and TRBJ2-3; D gene ambiguous. Trimming cost V 0 bases and J 10 bases, with 14 bases left between them. The CDR3 extends over 14 amino acids. Germline V gives CDR1 SGHAT, CDR2 FQNNGV. The CDR3 DNA is TGTGCCAGCAGCTTAGATTATGGTGGGGATGCGCAGTATTTT. It specifies CASSLDYGGDAQYF.

The chain combines TRBV11-2 with TRBJ2-4; weak D call: TRBD1 (5 bases). This CDR3 has 17 residues. Trimming took 2 bases from V and 6 from J, leaving 20 bases between them. Germline CDR1 is SGHAT and CDR2 is FQNNGV. The CDR3, as DNA: TGTGCCAGCAGCTTAAAAGGGCAGGGCGTAACCAGAAACATTCAGTACTTC. Encoded protein: CASSLKGQGVTRNIQYF.

Of note for this clonotype: Being one base from a much bigger clone, this may be a read error. The chain joins TRBV4-1 to TRBJ2-3; TRBD2 agrees at 9 bases. CDR3 length equals 15 residues. CDR1 MGHRA and CDR2 YSYEKL come from the germline V gene. The CDR3 coding sequence is TGCGCCAGCAGCCGAGCGGGGGGTGCCACAGAAACGCAGTATTTT. Its protein is CASSRAGGATETQYF.

A word on this clonotype: One junction end does not reproduce the germline sequence, and a read error may be involved. The chain is built from TRBV11-2 and TRBJ2-5, with 7 bases lining up with TRBD2. The CDR3 contains 17 residues. Germline V gene lookup returns CDR1 SGHAT and CDR2 FQNNGV. CDR3 region: CTSSLGPLGGIQETQYF. The CDR3 nucleotides read TGTACCAGCAGCTTGGGTCCCCTGGGGGGGATTCAAGAGACCCAGTACTTC.

The chain recombines TRBV5-4 with TRBJ2-3, with 7 bases lining up with TRBD2. Germline V lookup: CDR1 SGHNT, CDR2 YYREEE (reference sequence). This CDR3 comprises 16 residues. V lost 0 bases and J lost 12; bases outside the gene matches: 16. The CDR3 sequence: CASSLEARGSSDIQYF. Here the CDR3 DNA reads TGTGCCAGCAGCTTGGAGGCGCGGGGGAGTTCAGATATACAGTATTTT.

A word on this clonotype: Relative to the germline gene, one junction end is altered; a read error may explain this. The rearrangement links TRBV10-3 to TRBJ1-2; D ambiguous. This CDR3 is built from 13 residues. Germline lookup yields CDR1 ENHRY and CDR2 SYGVKD. CDR3 in DNA: TGTGTCATCAGTGAGTCCCTTGCCCGTGGCTACACCTTC. Translation gives CVISESLARGYTF.

This chain joins TRBV12-1 and TRBJ2-3; the table names TRBD2, a call not compared with the DNA. TRBV12-1 is shown as a pseudogene. The CDR3 runs 15 residues. The CDR3 here is CASIPKGEGTDTQYF. CDR3 sequence (DNA): TGTGCCAGCATCCCCAAGGGGGAGGGCACAGATACGCAGTATTTT.

Concerning this clonotype: A much larger clonotype is one base distant, so this may be a read error. The CDR3 here is CTSSQEEVGTGGEEETQYF. CDR3 bases: TGCACCAGCAGCCAAGAGGAGGTCGGGACAGGGGGCGAGGAAGAGACCCAGTACTTC. This chain connects TRBV4-1 to TRBJ2-5, with TRBD1 matching 12 bases. Germline CDR1 is MGHRA and CDR2 is YSYEKL. The CDR3 consists of 19 residues.

This clonotype appeared a single time. Since no conserved phenylalanine or tryptophan closes the CDR3, a read error is the likely cause. The chain links TRBV4-2 to TRBJ2-1; the D gene is possibly TRBD2 (5 bases). The CDR3 consists of 17 residues. The germline V gene encodes CDR1 LGHNA and CDR2 YNFKEQ. The CDR3 protein is CASSQDPSTRSYNGQFI. CDR3 DNA: TGTGCCAGCAGCCAAGACCCTAGCACCCGCTCCTACAATGGGCAGTTCATC.

On this clonotype itself: Given the absence of the conserved phenylalanine or tryptophan at the CDR3 end, a read error is likely. The J gene is TRBJ2-5, the V gene TRBV11-2; D perhaps matches TRBD2 (6 bases). V was shortened by 4 bases and J by 2 bases, with 11 bases between the two germline ends. The CDR3 loop spans 14 amino acids. Per germline, CDR1 SGHAT and CDR2 FQNNGV. The CDR3, as DNA: TGTGCCAGCAGCTCCTCGGAGGGTCAAGAGACCCAGTACTTA. Translating gives CASSSSEGQETQYL.

Remarks on this clonotype: Given a much more abundant clone one base away, this may be a read error. The V gene is TRBV7-8, the J gene TRBJ2-7; D gene unclear. The CDR3 has 12 amino acids. Germline values: CDR1 SGHVS, CDR2 FQNEAQ. CDR3 protein: CASSTHSYGQYF. The DNA of the CDR3 is TGTGCCAGCAGCACCCACAGCTACGGGCAGTACTTC.

This clonotype has ten or more counts. This chain connects TRBV5-6 to TRBJ2-1; TRBD1 aligns across 7 bases. Germline trimming cut 3 bases from V and 7 bases from J; bases unmatched to any gene: 4. Germline CDR1 and CDR2: SGHDT and YYEEEE. The CDR3 is 13 residues long. CDR3 sequence reads: CASSWGTENEQFF. The CDR3 DNA sequence: TGTGCCAGCAGCTGGGGGACAGAGAATGAGCAGTTCTTC.

Concerning this clonotype: A much larger clone is a single base away; this may be a read error. The chain combines TRBV6-5 with TRBJ2-3; 11 nucleotides align to TRBD2. The length of the CDR3 is 15 residues. V gave up 5 bases and J gave up 8 bases; unmatched junction bases: 9. Germline lookup yields CDR1 MNHEY and CDR2 SVGAGI. CDR3 nucleotides: TGTGCCAGCAGTCCGGTAGCGGGAGGGAGGACTACGCAGTATTTT. It is translated as CASSPVAGGRTTQYF.

Worth noting for this clonotype: At one end the junction does not follow the germline gene, possibly because of a read error. This rearrangement joins TRBV5-1 to TRBJ2-5, with a tentative D call TRBD1 (7 bases). This CDR3 has 15 residues. CDR1 and CDR2 from the germline V gene are SGHRS and YFSETQ. The CDR3 region has the DNA TGCGCCAGCAGGTTGGGCGGGACAGTTGGGGAGACCCAGTACTTC. The encoded protein is CASRLGGTVGETQYF.

As to this clonotype: Being one base from a much bigger clone, this may be a read error. V is TRBV5-4 and J is TRBJ2-3; TRBD2 is a possible D gene (5 bases). The CDR3 spans 13 residues. CDR1 is SGHNT, CDR2 YYREEE, per germline (reference sequence). Trimming left V 7 bases short and J 8 bases short, with 17 bases between. The CDR3 DNA reads TGTGCCAGCCGGGGAACCGGAGGAGGTACGCAGTATTTT. This encodes CASRGTGGGTQYF.

Details on this clonotype: This may arise from a read error, as a much more abundant clone is one base away. CDR3 nucleotide sequence: TGTGCCAGCAGCTTGGAGGGGGCGACTTCGGATACGCAGTATTTT. It codes for CASSLEGATSDTQYF. The V and J genes are TRBV5-5 and TRBJ2-3; 7 nucleotides match TRBD1. Germline CDR1 is SGHKS and CDR2 is YYEKEE (reference sequence). V dropped 0 bases and J dropped 6; count of bases not matched to a gene: 7. This CDR3 region has 15 residues.

The CDR3 nucleotides read TGTGCCAGCAGCATACTGCGTTTCGCTGGGGCTGGCGACCAGTACTTC. Protein sequence: CASSILRFAGAGDQYF. The chain carries TRBV11-2 and TRBJ2-7; the D gene is possibly TRBD1 (5 bases). The CDR3 sequence is 16 residues long. Trimming removed 5 bases at V and 10 bases at J, with 27 bases between. Germline V gene data show CDR1 as SGHAT and CDR2 as FQNNGV. The whole variable domain, filled in from reference TRBV11-2 and TRBJ2-7, reads EAGVAQSPRYKIIEKRQSVAFWCNPISGHATLYWYQQILGQGPKLLIQFQNNGVVDDSQLPKDRFSAERLKGVDSTLKIQPAKLEDSAVYLCASSILRFAGAGDQYFGPGTRLTVT.

Turning to this clonotype: Given the absence of the conserved phenylalanine or tryptophan at the CDR3 end, a read error is likely. The genes are TRBV11-2 and TRBJ2-5, with D possibly TRBD2 on 5 matching bases. The CDR3 is 15 amino acids. Germline V gene data show CDR1 as SGHAT and CDR2 as FQNNGV. This CDR3 reads CPSSLSGMFLETQYL. The CDR3 nucleotides are TGTCCCAGCAGCTTATCGGGAATGTTTTTGGAGACCCAGTACTTA.

The chain has TRBV6-5 and TRBJ1-1; D remains ambiguous. Germline V CDR1 and CDR2: MNHEY, SVGAGI. The CDR3 totals 14 residues. V was clipped by 5 bases and J by 3 bases, with 13 bases between them. DNA for the CDR3: TGTGCCAGCAGTGTCTCAGGCCGGGACACTGAAGCTTTCTTT. Translated: CASSVSGRDTEAFF.